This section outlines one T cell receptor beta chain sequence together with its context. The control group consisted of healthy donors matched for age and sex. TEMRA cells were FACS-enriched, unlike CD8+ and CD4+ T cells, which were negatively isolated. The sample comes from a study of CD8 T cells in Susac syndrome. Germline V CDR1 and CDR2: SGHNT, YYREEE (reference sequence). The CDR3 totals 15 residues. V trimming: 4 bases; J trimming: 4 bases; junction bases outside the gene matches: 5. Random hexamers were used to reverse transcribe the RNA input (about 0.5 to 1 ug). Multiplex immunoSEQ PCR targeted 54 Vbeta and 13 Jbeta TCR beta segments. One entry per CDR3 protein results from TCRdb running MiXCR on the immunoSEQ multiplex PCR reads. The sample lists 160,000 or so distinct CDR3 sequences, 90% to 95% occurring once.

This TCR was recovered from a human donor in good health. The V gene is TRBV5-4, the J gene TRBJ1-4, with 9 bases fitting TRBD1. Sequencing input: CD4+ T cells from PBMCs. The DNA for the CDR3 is TGTGCCAGCAGCCACCCGGGACAGGGTAATGAAAAACTGTTTTTT. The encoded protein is CASSHPGQGNEKLFF.